This T cell receptor beta chain is drawn from a study of blood T cell repertoires in COVID-19. This CDR3 has 16 amino acids. V was clipped by 2 bases and J by 8 bases, with 19 bases between them. The V gene's germline CDR1 is MNHEY and CDR2 SVGAGI. Clones were sequenced by immunoSEQ multiplex PCR, and TCRdb holds only the in-frame ones, with some missing. The sample gives 150,000 to 200,000 clones, under 95% of which show up once; over 15% is in the top ten. The chain recombines TRBV6-5 with TRBJ2-1, with D possibly TRBD1 on 6 matching bases. The sample was peripheral blood. The clonotype originates from a man aged 60 to 75 with active or convalescent COVID-19. The CDR3 bases are TGTGCCAGCAGTTACGGTCTTACAGGGAGCTTCGATGAGCAGTTCTTC. It encodes CASSYGLTGSFDEQFF.